Following are 7 T cell receptor beta chains from one sample sequenced in a study of shared clonotypes between healthy human individuals. Clones were sequenced by immunoSEQ multiplex PCR, and TCRdb holds only the in-frame ones, with some missing. The data show about 320,000 clones, with around 87% seen just once and 15% to 20% held by the top ten. The specimen sequenced was memory CD8+ T cells sorted from blood. As to subset: CD45RO+ cells pooled with CCR7-negative TemRA cells. Source of these receptors: a man between 18 and 29 years old in good health.

V gene TRBV2 combines with J gene TRBJ1-2, with D maybe TRBD1 (5 bases). The CDR3 is made up of 14 amino acids. The germline V gene has CDR1 SNHLY and CDR2 FYNNEI. Trimming removed 1 base from V and 2 bases from J, with 8 bases in between. Written as DNA, the CDR3 is TGTGCCAGCAGTGAAGAAAAGGGGAACTATGGCTACACCTTC. Translation gives CASSEEKGNYGYTF.

The V and J genes are TRBV5-1 and TRBJ1-1; D remains ambiguous. The CDR3 spans 15 residues. The V gene's germline CDR1 is SGHRS and CDR2 YFSETQ. The V end lost 1 base, the J end lost 5 bases, and 15 bases lay between the germline ends. The CDR3 DNA is TGCGCCAGCAGCTTGTCATTAGGGTGGGAGACTGAAGCTTTCTTT. It yields the protein CASSLSLGWETEAFF.

The rearrangement links TRBV6-5 to TRBJ2-2; D gene unclear. V was shortened by 4 bases and J by 4 bases, with 7 bases between the two germline ends. The CDR3 runs to 13 residues. The V gene's germline CDR1 is MNHEY and CDR2 SVGAGI. CDR3 coding DNA: TGTGCCAGCAGTTCCTCTTCCACCGGGGAGCTGTTTTTT. Its translation: CASSSSSTGELFF.

This sequence joins TRBV7-9 and TRBJ2-7, with no clear D. Germline assignment: CDR1 SEHNR and CDR2 FQNEAQ (reference sequence). This CDR3 spans 14 amino acids. The V and J ends lost 1 base and 2 bases respectively, with 9 bases between them. This chain's CDR3 is CASSLDYRTYEQYF. The CDR3 nucleotides read TGTGCCAGCAGCTTAGACTACCGGACCTACGAGCAGTACTTC.

The genes are TRBV6-5 and TRBJ1-1, with a tentative D call TRBD1 (6 bases). Between the trimmed V and J ends, which lost 10 bases and 7 bases, there was a span of 13 bases. Germline assignment: CDR1 MNHEY and CDR2 SVGAGI. The CDR3 has 11 residues. CDR3: CAMLSDSEAFF. The DNA for the CDR3 is TGTGCCATGCTCTCGGACAGTGAAGCTTTCTTT.

The chain links TRBV4-1 to TRBJ2-7; 11 bases line up with TRBD2. The V gene end was trimmed by 3 bases and the J gene end by 6 bases; junction bases not matched to a gene: 10. This CDR3 has 16 residues. CDR1 and CDR2 from the germline V gene are MGHRA and YSYEKL. This CDR3 reads CASSQVRLAGHGEQYF. Here the CDR3 DNA reads TGCGCCAGCAGCCAGGTCAGACTAGCGGGACACGGCGAGCAGTACTTC.

V and J are TRBV7-8 and TRBJ2-7; 7 bases are shared with TRBD2. The germline V gene encodes CDR1 SGHVS and CDR2 FQNEAQ. The CDR3 runs 12 residues. V shed 5 bases and J 6 bases; nucleotides not matched to a gene: 4. Written as DNA, the CDR3 is TGTGCCAGCAGCCCTGAGCGGGGCGAGCAGTACTTC. Residues: CASSPERGEQYF.